Sequencing of this TCR beta chain was carried out in a study of CD8 T cells in Susac syndrome. Those who served as multiple sclerosis controls were treatment-naive patients with stable or active relapsing-remitting disease. TEMRA cells were FACS-enriched, and CD8+ and CD4+ T cells were isolated negatively. With regard to this clonotype: Its antigen is as yet unknown.

CDR1 and CDR2 (germline): SGHRS, YFSETQ. This CDR3 has 14 residues. Trimming cost V 3 bases and J 2 bases; bases outside gene matches: 4. Reverse transcription of about 0.5 to 1 ug RNA used random hexamers. Across 54 Vbeta and 13 Jbeta, TCR beta CDR3 was amplified with immunoSEQ multiplex PCR. TCRdb redid the calling of the immunoSEQ multiplex PCR reads with MiXCR, one entry per CDR3 protein. The table records a few hundred thousand distinct CDR3 sequences, 90% to 95% of them present only once. Overall study findings and caveats: It was acknowledged by the study that relatively few individuals were included in its TCR sequencing and HLA analysis.

Sequenced material: CD4+ T cells from PBMCs. This TCR was sampled from a human donor with multiple sclerosis. The chain joins TRBV5-1 to TRBJ2-5; TRBD2 matches at 7 bases. The CDR3 bases are TGCGCCAGCAGCTCCGGCGGGGGACAAGAGACCCAGTACTTC. Protein sequence: CASSSGGGQETQYF.